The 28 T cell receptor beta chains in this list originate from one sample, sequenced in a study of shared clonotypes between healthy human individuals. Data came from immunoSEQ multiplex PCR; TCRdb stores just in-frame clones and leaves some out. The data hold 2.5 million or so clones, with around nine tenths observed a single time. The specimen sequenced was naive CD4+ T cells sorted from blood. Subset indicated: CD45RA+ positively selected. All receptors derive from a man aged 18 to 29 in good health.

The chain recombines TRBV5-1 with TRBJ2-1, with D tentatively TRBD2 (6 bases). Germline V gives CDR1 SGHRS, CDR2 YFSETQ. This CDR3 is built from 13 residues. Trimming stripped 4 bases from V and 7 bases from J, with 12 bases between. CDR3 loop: CASSVSGTNEQFF. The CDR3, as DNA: TGCGCCAGCAGCGTGTCCGGGACTAATGAGCAGTTCTTC.

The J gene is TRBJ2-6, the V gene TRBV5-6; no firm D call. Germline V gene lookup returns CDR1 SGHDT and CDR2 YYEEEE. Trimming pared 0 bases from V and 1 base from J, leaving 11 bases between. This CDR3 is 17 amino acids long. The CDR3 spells CASSLVGGRSGANVLTF. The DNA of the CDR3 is TGTGCCAGCAGCTTGGTCGGCGGCAGATCTGGGGCCAACGTCCTGACTTTC.

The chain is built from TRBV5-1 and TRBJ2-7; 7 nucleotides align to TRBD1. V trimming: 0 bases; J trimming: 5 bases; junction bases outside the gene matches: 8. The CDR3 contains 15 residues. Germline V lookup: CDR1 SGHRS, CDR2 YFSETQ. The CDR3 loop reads CASSLGDRVFHEQYF. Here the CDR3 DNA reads TGCGCCAGCAGCTTGGGTGACAGGGTATTTCACGAGCAGTACTTC.

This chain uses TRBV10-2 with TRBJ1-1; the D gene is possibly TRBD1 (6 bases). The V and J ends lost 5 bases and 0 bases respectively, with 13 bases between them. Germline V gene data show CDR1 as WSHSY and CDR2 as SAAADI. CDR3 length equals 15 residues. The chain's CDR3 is CASSPTGPLNTEAFF. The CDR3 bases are TGCGCCAGCAGTCCCACAGGGCCTTTGAACACTGAAGCTTTCTTT.

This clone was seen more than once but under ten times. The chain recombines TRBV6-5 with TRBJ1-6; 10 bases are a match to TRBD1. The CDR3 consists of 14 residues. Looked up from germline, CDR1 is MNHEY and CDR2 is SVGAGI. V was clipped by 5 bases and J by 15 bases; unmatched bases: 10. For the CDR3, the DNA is TGTGCCAGCAGTACCGGGACAGGGGCCCCTGGCCTCCACTTT. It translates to CASSTGTGAPGLHF.

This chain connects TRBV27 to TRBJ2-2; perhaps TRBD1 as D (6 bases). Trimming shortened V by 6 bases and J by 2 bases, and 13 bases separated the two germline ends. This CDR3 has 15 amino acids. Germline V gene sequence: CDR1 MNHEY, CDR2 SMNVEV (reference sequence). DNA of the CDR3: TGTGCCAGCAGACAACAGGGCGAAAACACCGGGGAGCTGTTTTTT. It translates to CASRQQGENTGELFF.

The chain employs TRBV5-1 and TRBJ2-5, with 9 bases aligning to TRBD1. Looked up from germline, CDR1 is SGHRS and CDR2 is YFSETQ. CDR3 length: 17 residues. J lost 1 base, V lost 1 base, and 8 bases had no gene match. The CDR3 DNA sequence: TGCGCCAGCAGCTTGAGGGGACAGGGAGGAGGCCAAGAGACCCAGTACTTC. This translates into CASSLRGQGGGQETQYF. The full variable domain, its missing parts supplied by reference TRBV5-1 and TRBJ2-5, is KAGVTQTPRYLIKTRGQQVTLSCSPISGHRSVSWYQQTPGQGLQFLFEYFSETQRNKGNFPGRFSGRQFSNSRSEMNVSTLELGDSALYLCASSLRGQGGGQETQYFGPGTRLLVL.

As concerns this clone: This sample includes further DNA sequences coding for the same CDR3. CDR3: CASSATGGTNEKLFF. The CDR3 nucleotides are TGCGCCAGCAGCGCAACAGGGGGAACTAATGAAAAACTGTTTTTT. The chain uses TRBV5-1 and TRBJ1-4; 8 bases align to TRBD1. The germline V gene encodes CDR1 SGHRS and CDR2 YFSETQ. V lost 4 bases and J lost 1; bases outside the gene matches: 3. The CDR3 runs to 15 residues.

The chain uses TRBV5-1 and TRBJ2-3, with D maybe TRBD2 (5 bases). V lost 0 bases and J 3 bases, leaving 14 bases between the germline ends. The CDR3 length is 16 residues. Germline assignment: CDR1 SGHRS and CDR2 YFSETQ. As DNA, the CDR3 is TGCGCCAGCAGCTTGGTATTCGGGGTGGCGACAGATACGCAGTATTTT. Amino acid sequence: CASSLVFGVATDTQYF.

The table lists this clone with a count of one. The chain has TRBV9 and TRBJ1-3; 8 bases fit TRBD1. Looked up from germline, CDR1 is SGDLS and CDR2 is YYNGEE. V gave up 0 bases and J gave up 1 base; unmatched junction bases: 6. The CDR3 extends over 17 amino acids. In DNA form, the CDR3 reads TGTGCCAGCAGCGTAGACCCAGGGGGCAAGTCTGGAAACACCATATATTTT. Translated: CASSVDPGGKSGNTIYF.

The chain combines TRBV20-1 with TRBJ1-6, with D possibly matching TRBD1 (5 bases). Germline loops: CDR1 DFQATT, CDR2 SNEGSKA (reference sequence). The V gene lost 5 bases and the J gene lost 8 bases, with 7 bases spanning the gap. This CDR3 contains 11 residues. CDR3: CSALGDSPLHF. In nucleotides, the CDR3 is TGCAGTGCTCTGGGGGATTCACCCCTCCACTTT.

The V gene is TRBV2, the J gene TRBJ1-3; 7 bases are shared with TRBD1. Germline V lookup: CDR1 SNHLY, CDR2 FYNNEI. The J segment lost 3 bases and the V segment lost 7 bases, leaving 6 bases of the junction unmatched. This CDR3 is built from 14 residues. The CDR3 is CASTIGTVGNTIYF. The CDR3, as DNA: TGTGCCAGCACGATCGGGACAGTTGGAAACACCATATATTTT. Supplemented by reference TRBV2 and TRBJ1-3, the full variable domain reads EPEVTQTPSHQVTQMGQEVILRCVPISNHLYFYWYRQILGQKVEFLVSFYNNEISEKSEIFDDQFSVERPDGSNFTLKIRSTKLEDSAMYFCASTIGTVGNTIYFGEGSWLTVV.

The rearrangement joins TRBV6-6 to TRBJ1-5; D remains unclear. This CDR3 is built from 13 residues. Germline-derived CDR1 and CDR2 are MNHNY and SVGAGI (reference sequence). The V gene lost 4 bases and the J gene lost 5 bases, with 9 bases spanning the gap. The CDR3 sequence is CASSSPEDQPQHF. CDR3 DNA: TGTGCCAGCAGTTCCCCAGAGGATCAGCCCCAGCATTTT.

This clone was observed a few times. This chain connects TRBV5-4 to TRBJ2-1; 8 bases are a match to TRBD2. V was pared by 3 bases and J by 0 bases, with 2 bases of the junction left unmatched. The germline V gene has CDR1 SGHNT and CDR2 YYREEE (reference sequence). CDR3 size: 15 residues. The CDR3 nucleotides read TGTGCCAGCAGCTCCGGGACTAGCTCCTACAATGAGCAGTTCTTC. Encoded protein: CASSSGTSSYNEQFF.

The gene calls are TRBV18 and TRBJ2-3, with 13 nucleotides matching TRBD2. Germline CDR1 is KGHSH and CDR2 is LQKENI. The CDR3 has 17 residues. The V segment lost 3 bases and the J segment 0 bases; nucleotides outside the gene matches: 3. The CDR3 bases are TGTGCCAGCTCACCGGGACTAGCGGGAATTAGCACAGATACGCAGTATTTT. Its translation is CASSPGLAGISTDTQYF.

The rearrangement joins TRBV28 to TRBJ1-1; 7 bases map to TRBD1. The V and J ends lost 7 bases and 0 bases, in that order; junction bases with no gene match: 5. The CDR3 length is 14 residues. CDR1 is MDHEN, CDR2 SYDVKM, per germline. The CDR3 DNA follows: TGTGCCAGCATTGAACAGGGGATGAACACTGAAGCTTTCTTT. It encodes CASIEQGMNTEAFF.

The chain's CDR3 is CASSQGASYGEQYF. For the CDR3, the DNA is TGCGCCAGCAGCCAGGGAGCGAGCTACGGGGAGCAGTACTTC. V gene TRBV4-3 combines with J gene TRBJ2-7; TRBD2 is a possible D gene (5 bases). The CDR3 totals 14 residues. From germline, CDR1 is LGHNA and CDR2 YSLEER. The V and J ends lost 3 bases and 7 bases respectively, with 16 bases between them.

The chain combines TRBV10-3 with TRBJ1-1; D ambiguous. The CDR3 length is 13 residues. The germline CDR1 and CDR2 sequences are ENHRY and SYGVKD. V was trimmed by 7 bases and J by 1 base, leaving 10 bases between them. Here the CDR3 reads CAITQARNTEAFF. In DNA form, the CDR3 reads TGTGCCATCACGCAGGCCCGGAACACTGAAGCTTTCTTT.

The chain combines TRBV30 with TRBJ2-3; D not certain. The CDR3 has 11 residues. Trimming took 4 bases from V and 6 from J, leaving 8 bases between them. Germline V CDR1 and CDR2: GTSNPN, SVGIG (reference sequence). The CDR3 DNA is TGTGCCTGGACAACTGAGGATACGCAGTATTTT. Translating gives CAWTTEDTQYF.

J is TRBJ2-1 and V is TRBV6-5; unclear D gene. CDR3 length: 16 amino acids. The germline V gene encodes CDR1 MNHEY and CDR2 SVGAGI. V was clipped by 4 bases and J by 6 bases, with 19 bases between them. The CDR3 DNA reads TGTGCCAGCAGTTTGGCCGGCTCTGCGAGAATCAATGAGCAGTTCTTC. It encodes CASSLAGSARINEQFF.

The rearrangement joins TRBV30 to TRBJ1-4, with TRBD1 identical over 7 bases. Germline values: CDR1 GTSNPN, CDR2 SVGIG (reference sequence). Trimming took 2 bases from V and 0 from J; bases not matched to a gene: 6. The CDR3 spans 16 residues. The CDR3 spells CAWSRGQTATNEKLFF. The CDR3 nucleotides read TGTGCCTGGAGTAGGGGGCAGACTGCAACTAATGAAAAACTGTTTTTT.

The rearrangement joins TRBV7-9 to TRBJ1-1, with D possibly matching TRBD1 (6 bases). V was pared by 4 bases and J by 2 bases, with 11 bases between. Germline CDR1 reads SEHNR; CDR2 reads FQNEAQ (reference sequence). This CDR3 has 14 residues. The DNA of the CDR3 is TGTGCCAGCAGCTCACAGGGTCCTAACACTGAAGCTTTCTTT. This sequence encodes CASSSQGPNTEAFF.

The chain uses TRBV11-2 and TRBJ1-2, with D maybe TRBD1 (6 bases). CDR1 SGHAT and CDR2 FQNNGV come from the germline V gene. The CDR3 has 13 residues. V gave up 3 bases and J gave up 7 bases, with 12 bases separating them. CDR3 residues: CASSFTGLGGYTF. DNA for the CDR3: TGTGCCAGCAGCTTTACAGGGTTGGGTGGCTACACCTTC.

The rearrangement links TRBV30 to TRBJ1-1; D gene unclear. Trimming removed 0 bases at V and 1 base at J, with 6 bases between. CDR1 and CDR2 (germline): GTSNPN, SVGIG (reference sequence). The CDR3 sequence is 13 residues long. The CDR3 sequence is CAWSVSTNTEAFF. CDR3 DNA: TGTGCCTGGAGTGTATCCACGAACACTGAAGCTTTCTTT.

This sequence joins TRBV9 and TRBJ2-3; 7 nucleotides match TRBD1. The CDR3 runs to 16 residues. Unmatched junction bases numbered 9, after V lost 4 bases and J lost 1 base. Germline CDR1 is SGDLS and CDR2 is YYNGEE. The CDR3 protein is CASSLEDRRGTDTQYF. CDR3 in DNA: TGTGCCAGCAGCCTAGAGGACAGGCGTGGCACAGATACGCAGTATTTT.

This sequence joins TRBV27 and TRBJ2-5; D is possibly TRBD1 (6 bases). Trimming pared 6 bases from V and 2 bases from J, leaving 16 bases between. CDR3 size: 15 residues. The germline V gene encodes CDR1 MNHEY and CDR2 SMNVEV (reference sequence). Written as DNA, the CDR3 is TGTGCCAGCAGGCCTCCGGGACATGGACAAGAGACCCAGTACTTC. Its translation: CASRPPGHGQETQYF.

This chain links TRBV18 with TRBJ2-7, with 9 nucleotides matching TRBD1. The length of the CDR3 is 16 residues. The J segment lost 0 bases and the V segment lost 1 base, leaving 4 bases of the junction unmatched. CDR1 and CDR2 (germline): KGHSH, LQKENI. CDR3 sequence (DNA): TGTGCCAGCTCACCACTCGGGACAGGGCCCTCCTACGAGCAGTACTTC. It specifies CASSPLGTGPSYEQYF.

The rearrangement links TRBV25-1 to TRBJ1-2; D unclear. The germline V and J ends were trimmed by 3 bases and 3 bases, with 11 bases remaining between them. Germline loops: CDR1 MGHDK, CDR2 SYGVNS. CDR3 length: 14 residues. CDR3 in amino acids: CASSDSGEHYGYTF. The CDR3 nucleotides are TGTGCCAGCAGTGATTCCGGGGAGCACTATGGCTACACCTTC.